The TCR beta chain under discussion was sequenced for a study of shared clonotypes between healthy human individuals. As for this clone: Its antigen remains unidentified.

Overall study findings and caveats: Naive subsets generally had larger estimated richness than memory subsets.

Each replicate PCR on the sorted subsets used 200 ng DNA (roughly 32,000 T cell genomes). Data came from immunoSEQ multiplex PCR; TCRdb stores just in-frame clones and leaves some out. The table shows 2 million to 2.5 million clones, with 90% to 95% occurring only once. The CDR3 loop spans 14 amino acids. Trimming removed 6 bases at V and 2 bases at J, with 14 bases between. Germline CDR1 reads MNHEY; CDR2 reads SMNVEV (reference sequence). The chain joins TRBV27 to TRBJ2-7; D perhaps matches TRBD2 (6 bases). The sample comprised naive CD4+ T cells from PBMCs. Documented subset: CD45RA+ positively selected. The clonotype was recovered from a man between 18 and 29 years old in good health. Some clones in this sample may be carry-over from other donors' samples. The chain's CDR3 is CASRPRDFTYEQYF. The CDR3, as DNA: TGTGCCAGCAGACCCCGGGACTTCACCTACGAGCAGTACTTC.